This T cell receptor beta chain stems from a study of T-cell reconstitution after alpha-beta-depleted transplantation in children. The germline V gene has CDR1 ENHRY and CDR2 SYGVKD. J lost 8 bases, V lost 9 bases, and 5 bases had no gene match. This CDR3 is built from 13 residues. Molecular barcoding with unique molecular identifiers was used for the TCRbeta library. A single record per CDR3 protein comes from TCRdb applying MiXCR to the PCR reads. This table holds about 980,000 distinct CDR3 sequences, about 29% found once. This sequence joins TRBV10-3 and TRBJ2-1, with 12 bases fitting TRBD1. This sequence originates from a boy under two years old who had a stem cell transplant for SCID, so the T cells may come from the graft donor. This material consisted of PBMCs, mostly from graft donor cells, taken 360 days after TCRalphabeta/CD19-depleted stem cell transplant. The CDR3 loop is CAMRGTGGDEQFF. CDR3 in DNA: TGTGCCATGAGAGGGACAGGGGGCGATGAGCAGTTCTTC.